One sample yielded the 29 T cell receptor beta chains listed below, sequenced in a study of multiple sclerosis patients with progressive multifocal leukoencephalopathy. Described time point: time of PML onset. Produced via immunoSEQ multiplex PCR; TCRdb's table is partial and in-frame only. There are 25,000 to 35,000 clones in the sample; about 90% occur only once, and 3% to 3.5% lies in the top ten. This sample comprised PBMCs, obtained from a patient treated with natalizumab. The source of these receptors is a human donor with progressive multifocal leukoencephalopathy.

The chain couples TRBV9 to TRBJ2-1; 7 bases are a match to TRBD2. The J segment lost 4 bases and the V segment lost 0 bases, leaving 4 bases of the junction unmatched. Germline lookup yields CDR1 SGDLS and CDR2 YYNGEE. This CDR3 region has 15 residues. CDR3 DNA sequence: TGTGCCAGCAGCGTAGGGGGGGACTATTACAATGAGCAGTTCTTC. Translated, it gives CASSVGGDYYNEQFF.

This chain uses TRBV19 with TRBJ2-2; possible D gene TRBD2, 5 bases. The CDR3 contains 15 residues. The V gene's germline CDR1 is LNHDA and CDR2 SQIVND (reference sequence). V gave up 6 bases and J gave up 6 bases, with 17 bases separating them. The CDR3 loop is CASSPGSIPAGELFF. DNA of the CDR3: TGTGCCAGTAGCCCGGGATCAATCCCGGCCGGGGAGCTGTTTTTT.

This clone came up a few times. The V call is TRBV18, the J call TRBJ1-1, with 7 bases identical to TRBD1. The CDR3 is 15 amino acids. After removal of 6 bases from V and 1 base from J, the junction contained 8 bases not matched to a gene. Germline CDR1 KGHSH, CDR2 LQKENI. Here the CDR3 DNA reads TGTGCCAGCTCGAACAAGGGGGCCTCGAACACTGAAGCTTTCTTT. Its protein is CASSNKGASNTEAFF.

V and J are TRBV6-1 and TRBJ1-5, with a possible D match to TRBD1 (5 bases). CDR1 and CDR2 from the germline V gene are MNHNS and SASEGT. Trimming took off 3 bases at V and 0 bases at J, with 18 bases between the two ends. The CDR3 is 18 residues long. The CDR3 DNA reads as TGTGCCAGCAGTGATCAAGGCAGGGTGGAGCATAGCAATCAGCCCCAGCATTTT. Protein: CASSDQGRVEHSNQPQHF.

The CDR3 here is CASSLIRPIHSEAFF. The CDR3 DNA follows: TGTGCCAGCAGCTTGATCAGGCCTATTCACTCTGAAGCTTTCTTT. The rearrangement joins TRBV5-6 to TRBJ1-1, with unresolved D. The CDR3 extends over 15 amino acids. The V gene lost 1 base and the J gene lost 6 bases, with 16 bases spanning the gap. Germline assignment: CDR1 SGHDT and CDR2 YYEEEE.

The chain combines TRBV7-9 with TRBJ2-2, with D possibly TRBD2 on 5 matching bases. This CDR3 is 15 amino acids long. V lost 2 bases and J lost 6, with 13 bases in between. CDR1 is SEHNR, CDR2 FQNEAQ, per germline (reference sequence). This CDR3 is CASSLTGDLAGELFF. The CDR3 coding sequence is TGTGCCAGCAGCTTAACCGGGGATCTCGCCGGGGAGCTGTTTTTT. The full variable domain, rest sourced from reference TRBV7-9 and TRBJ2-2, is DTGVSQNPRHKITKRGQNVTFRCDPISEHNRLYWYRQTLGQGPEFLTYFQNEAQLEKSRLLSDRFSAERPKGSFSTLEIQRTEQGDSAMYLCASSLTGDLAGELFFGEGSRLTVL.

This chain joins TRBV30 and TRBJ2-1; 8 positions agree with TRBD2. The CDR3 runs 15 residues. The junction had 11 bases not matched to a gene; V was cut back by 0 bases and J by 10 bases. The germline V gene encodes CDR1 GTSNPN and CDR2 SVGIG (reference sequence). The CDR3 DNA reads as TGTGCCTGGAGTGTGTTACTAGCGGTAGGTCGGGAGCAGTTCTTC. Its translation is CAWSVLLAVGREQFF.

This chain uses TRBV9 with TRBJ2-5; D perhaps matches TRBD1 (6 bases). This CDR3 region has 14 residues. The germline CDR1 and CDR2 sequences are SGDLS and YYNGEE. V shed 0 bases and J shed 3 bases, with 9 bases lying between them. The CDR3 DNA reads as TGTGCCAGCAGCGTAGAGGACAGAGAAGAGACCCAGTACTTC. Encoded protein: CASSVEDREETQYF. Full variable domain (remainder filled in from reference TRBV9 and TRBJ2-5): DSGVTQTPKHLITATGQRVTLRCSPRSGDLSVYWYQQSLDQGLQFLIQYYNGEERAKGNILERFSAQQFPDLHSELNLSSLELGDSALYFCASSVEDREETQYFGPGTRLLVL.

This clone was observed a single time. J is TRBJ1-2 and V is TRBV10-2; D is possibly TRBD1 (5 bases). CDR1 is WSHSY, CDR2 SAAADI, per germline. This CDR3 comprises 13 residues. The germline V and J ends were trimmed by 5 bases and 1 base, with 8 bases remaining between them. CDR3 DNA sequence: TGCGCCAGCAGTTCAGGGAATAACTATGGCTACACCTTC. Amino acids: CASSSGNNYGYTF.

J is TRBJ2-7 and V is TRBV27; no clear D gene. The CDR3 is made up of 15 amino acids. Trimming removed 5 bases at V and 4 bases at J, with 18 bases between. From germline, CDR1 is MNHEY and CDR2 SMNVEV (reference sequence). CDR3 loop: CASSRTGHPPYEQYF. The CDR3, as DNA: TGTGCCAGCAGTCGTACCGGCCACCCTCCTTACGAGCAGTACTTC.

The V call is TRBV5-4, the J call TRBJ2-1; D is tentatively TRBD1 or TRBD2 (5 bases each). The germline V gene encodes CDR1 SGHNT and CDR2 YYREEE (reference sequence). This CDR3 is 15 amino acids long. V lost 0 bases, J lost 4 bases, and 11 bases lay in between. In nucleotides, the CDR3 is TGTGCCAGCAGCTTGGCAGGGAGTAGTTACAATGAGCAGTTCTTC. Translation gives CASSLAGSSYNEQFF.

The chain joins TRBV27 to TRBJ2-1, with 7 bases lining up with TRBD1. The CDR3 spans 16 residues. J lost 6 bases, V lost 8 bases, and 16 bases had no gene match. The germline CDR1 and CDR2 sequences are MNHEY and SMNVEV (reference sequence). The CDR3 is CASRDRVGVRGNEQFF. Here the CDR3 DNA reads TGTGCCAGCCGTGACAGGGTAGGGGTCCGGGGCAATGAGCAGTTCTTC.

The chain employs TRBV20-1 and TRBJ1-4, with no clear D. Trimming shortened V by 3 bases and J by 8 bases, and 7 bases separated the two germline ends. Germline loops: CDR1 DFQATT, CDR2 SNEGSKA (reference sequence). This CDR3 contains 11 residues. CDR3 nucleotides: TGCAGTGCTAGCTTTGCGGAAAAACTGTTTTTT. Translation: CSASFAEKLFF.

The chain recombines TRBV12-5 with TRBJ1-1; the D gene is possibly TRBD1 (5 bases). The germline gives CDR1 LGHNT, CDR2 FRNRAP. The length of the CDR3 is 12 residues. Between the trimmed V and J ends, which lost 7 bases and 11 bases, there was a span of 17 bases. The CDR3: CASAGAVGGAFF. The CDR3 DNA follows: TGTGCTAGTGCCGGGGCGGTTGGGGGGGCTTTCTTT.

CDR3 sequence: CAIRADSSYEQYF. The CDR3 DNA sequence: TGTGCCATCAGAGCTGACAGCTCCTACGAGCAGTACTTC. V and J are TRBV10-3 and TRBJ2-7, with D possibly being TRBD1 (5 bases). The CDR3 loop spans 13 amino acids. The ends were cut back, 6 bases at V and 0 bases at J, with 9 bases in the middle. The germline gives CDR1 ENHRY, CDR2 SYGVKD.

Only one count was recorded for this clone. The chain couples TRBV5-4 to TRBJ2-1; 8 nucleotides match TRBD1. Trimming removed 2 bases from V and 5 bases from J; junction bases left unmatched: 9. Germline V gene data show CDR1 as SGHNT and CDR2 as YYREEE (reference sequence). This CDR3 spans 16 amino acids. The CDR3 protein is CASSFWGQVLNNEQFF. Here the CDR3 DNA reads TGTGCCAGCAGCTTTTGGGGACAGGTGCTAAACAATGAGCAGTTCTTC.

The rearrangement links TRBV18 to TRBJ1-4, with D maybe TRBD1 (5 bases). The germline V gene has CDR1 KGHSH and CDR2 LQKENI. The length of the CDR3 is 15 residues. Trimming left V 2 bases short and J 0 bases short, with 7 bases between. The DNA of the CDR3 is TGTGCCAGCTCACCAGGGGCTACAACTAATGAAAAACTGTTTTTT. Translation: CASSPGATTNEKLFF. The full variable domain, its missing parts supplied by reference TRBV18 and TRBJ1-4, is NAGVMQNPRHLVRRRGQEARLRCSPMKGHSHVYWYRQLPEEGLKFMVYLQKENIIDESGMPKERFSAEFPKEGPSILRIQQVVRGDSAAYFCASSPGATTNEKLFFGSGTQLSVL.

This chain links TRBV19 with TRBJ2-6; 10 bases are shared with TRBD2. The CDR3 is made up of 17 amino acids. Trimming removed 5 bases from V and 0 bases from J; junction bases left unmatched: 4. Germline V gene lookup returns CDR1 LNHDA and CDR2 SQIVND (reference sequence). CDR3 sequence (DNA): TGTGCCAGTAGTTTGTGGACTAGCGGCTCTGGGGCCAACGTCCTGACTTTC. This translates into CASSLWTSGSGANVLTF.

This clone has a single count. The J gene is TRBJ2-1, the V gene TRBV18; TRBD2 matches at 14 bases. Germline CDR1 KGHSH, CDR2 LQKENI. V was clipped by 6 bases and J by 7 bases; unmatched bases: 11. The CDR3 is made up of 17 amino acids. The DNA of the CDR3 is TGTGCCAGCTCCATTCTCGGACTAGCGGGAGGTTCAAATGAGCAGTTCTTC. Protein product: CASSILGLAGGSNEQFF.

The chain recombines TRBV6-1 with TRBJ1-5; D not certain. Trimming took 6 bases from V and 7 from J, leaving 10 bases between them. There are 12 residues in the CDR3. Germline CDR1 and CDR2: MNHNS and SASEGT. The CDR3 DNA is TGTGCCAGCAGCGGGTCAGGACAGCCCCAGCATTTT. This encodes CASSGSGQPQHF.

CDR3 sequence reads: CASSFRGQPQHF. CDR3 nucleotides: TGTGCCAGCAGCTTTAGGGGTCAGCCCCAGCATTTT. V usage is TRBV7-2 and J usage is TRBJ1-5; tentatively, D is TRBD1 (5 bases). Looked up from germline, CDR1 is SGHTA and CDR2 is FQGNSA. The CDR3 sequence is 12 residues long. V lost 3 bases, J lost 6 bases, and 6 bases lay in between.

CDR3 in amino acids: CASSLGLQGNNEKLFF. CDR3 sequence (DNA): TGTGCCAGCAGCTTAGGTCTTCAAGGAAACAATGAAAAACTGTTTTTT. The genes are TRBV7-2 and TRBJ1-4; D is undetermined. V lost 1 base to trimming and J lost 5 bases, with 14 bases between them. Germline V gives CDR1 SGHTA, CDR2 FQGNSA. The CDR3 covers 16 residues. The full variable domain, in which reference TRBV7-2 and TRBJ1-4 provide the parts outside the CDR3, is GAGVSQSPSNKVTEKGKDVELRCDPISGHTALYWYRQSLGQGLEFLIYFQGNSAPDKSGLPSDRFSAERTGGSVSTLTIQRTQQEDSAVYLCASSLGLQGNNEKLFFGSGTQLSVL.

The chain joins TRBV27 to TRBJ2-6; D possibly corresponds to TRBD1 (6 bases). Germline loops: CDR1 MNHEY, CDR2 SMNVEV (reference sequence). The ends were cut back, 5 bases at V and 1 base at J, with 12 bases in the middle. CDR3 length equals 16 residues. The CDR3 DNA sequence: TGTGCCAGCAGTGGGGGCCTCTTATCTGGGGCCAACGTCCTGACTTTC. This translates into CASSGGLLSGANVLTF.

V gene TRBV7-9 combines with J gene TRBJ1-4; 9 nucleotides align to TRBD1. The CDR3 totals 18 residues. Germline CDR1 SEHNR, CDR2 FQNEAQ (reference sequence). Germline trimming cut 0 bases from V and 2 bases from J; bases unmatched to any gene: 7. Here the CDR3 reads CASSLATGGGNTNEKLFF. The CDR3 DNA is TGTGCCAGCAGCTTAGCGACAGGGGGAGGTAATACTAATGAAAAACTGTTTTTT.

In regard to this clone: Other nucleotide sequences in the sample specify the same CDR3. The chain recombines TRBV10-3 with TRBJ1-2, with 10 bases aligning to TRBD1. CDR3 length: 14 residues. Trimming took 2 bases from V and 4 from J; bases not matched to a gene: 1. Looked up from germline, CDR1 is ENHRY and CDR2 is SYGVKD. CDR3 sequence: CAISERQGAYGYTF. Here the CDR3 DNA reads TGTGCCATCAGTGAGAGACAGGGGGCCTATGGCTACACCTTC.

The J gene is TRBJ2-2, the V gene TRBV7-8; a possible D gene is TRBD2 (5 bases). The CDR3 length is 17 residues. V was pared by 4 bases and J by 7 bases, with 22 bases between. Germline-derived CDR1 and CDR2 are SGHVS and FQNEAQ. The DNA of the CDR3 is TGTGCCAGCAGCTCCTCCGAGGGCGTCCAACTGGGCGGGGAGCTGTTTTTT. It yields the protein CASSSSEGVQLGGELFF. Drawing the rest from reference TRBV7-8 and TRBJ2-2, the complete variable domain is GAGVSQSPRYKVAKRGQDVALRCDPISGHVSLFWYQQALGQGPEFLTYFQNEAQLDKSGLPSDRFFAERPEGSVSTLKIQRTQQEDSAVYLCASSSSEGVQLGGELFFGEGSRLTVL.

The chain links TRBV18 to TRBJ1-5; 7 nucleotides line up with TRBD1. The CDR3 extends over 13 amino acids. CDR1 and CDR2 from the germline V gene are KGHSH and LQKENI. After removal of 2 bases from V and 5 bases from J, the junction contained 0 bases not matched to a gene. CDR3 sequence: CASSPTGDQPQHF. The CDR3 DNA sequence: TGTGCCAGCTCACCAACAGGGGATCAGCCCCAGCATTTT.

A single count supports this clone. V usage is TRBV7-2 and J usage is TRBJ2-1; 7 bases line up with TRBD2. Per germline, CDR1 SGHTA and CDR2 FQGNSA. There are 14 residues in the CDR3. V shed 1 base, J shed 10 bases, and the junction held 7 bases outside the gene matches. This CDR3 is CASSLEGGRWEQFF. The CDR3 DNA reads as TGTGCCAGCAGCTTAGAGGGAGGGCGGTGGGAGCAGTTCTTC.

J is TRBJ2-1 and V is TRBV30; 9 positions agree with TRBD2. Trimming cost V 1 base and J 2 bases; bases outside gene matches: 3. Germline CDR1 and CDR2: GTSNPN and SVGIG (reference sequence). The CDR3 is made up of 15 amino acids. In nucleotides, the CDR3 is TGTGCCTGGAGTGGGGCTAGCGGGGCCTACAATGAGCAGTTCTTC. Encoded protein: CAWSGASGAYNEQFF.